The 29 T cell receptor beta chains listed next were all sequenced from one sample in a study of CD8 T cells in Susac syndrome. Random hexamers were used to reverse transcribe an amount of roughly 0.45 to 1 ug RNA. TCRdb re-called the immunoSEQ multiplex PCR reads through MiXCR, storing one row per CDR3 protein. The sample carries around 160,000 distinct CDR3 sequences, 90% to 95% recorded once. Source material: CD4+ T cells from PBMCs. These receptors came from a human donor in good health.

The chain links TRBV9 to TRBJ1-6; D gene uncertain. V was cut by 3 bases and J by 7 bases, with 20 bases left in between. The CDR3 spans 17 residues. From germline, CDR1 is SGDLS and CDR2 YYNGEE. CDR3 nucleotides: TGTGCCAGCAGCGGAATTAGAGGTGGCATTGAGAATTCACCCCTCCACTTT. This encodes CASSGIRGGIENSPLHF.

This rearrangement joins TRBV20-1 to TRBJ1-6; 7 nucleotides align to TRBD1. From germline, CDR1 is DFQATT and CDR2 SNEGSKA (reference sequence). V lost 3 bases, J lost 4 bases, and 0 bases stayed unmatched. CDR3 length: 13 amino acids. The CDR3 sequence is CSARDRYNSPLHF. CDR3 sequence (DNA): TGCAGTGCTAGGGACAGGTATAATTCACCCCTCCACTTT.

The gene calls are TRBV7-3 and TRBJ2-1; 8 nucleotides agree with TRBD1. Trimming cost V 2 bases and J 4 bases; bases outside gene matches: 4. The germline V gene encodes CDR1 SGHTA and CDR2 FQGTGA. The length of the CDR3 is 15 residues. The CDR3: CASSLWTGPYNEQFF. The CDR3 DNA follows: TGTGCCAGCAGCTTATGGACAGGGCCTTACAATGAGCAGTTCTTC.

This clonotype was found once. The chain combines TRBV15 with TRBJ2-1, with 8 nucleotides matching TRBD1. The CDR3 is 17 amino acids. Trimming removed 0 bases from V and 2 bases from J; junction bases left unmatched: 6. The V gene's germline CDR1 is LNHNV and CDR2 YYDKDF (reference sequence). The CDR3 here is CATSREVDRGAYNEQFF. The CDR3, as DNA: TGTGCCACCAGCAGAGAAGTCGACAGGGGAGCCTACAATGAGCAGTTCTTC.

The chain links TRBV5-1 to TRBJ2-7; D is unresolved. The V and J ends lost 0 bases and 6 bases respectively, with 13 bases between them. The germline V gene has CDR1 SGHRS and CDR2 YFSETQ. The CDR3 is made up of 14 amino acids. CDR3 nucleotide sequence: TGCGCCAGCAGCTTGGCCGGTTTGGTCTCCGAGCAGTACTTC. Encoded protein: CASSLAGLVSEQYF.

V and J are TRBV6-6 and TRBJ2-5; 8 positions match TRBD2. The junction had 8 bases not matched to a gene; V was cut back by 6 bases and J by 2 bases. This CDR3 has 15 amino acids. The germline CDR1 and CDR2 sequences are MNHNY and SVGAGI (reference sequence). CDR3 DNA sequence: TGTGCCAGCAGATCCCCGGGCGGGGGGCAAGAGACCCAGTACTTC. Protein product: CASRSPGGGQETQYF.

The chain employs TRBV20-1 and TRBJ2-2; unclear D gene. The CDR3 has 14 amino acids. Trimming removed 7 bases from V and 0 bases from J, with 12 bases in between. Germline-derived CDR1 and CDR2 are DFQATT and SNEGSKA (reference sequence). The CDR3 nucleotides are TGCAGTGGTCACGGGCTAACGAACACCGGGGAGCTGTTTTTT. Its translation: CSGHGLTNTGELFF.

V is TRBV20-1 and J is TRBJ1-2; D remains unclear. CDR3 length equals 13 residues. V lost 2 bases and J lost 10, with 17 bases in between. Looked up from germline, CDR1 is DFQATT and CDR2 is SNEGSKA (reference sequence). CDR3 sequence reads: CSARLGGARSYTF. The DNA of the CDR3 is TGCAGTGCTAGATTAGGCGGTGCTCGCTCCTACACCTTC.

CDR3 nucleotide sequence: TGTGCCAGCAGCCCCTCCCGCACAGATACGCAGTATTTT. Translated: CASSPSRTDTQYF. The rearrangement joins TRBV5-6 to TRBJ2-3; D call uncertain. Germline CDR1 reads SGHDT; CDR2 reads YYEEEE. V lost 4 bases and J 1 base, leaving 7 bases between the germline ends. CDR3 size: 13 residues.

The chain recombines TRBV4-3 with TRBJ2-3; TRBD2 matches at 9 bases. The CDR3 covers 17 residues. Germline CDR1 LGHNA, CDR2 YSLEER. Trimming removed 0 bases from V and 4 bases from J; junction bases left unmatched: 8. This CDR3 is CASSQEWGRGGPDTQYF. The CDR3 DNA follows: TGCGCCAGCAGCCAAGAATGGGGGCGGGGGGGCCCAGATACGCAGTATTTT.

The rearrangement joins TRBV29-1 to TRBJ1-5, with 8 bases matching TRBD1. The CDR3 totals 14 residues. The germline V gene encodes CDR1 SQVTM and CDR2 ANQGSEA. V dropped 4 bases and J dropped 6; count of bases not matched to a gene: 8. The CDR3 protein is CSVAQGAEGQPQHF. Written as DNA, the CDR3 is TGCAGCGTTGCCCAGGGGGCGGAAGGTCAGCCCCAGCATTTT.

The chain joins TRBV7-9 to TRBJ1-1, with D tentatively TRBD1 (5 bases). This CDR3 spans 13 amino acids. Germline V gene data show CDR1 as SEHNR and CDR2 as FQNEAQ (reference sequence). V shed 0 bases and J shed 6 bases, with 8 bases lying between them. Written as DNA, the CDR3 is TGTGCCAGCAGCTTAGCAGGGGCCCCTGAAGCTTTCTTT. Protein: CASSLAGAPEAFF.

DNA for the CDR3: TGCAGCGTTGCTGGCAGGGATGGCAATCAGCCCCAGCATTTT. Encoded protein: CSVAGRDGNQPQHF. V gene TRBV29-1 combines with J gene TRBJ1-5, with D tentatively TRBD1 (5 bases). Trimming shortened V by 4 bases and J by 2 bases, and 12 bases separated the two germline ends. Germline CDR1 is SQVTM and CDR2 is ANQGSEA. This CDR3 is 14 amino acids long.

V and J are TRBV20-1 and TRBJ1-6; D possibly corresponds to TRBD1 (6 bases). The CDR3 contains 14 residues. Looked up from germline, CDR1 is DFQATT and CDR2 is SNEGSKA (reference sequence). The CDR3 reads CSPQNGGPDSPLHF. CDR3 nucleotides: TGCAGCCCTCAAAACGGGGGCCCAGATTCACCCCTCCACTTT.

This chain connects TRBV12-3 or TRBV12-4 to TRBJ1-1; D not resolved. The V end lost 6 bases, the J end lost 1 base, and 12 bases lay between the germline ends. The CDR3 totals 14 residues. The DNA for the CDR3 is TGTGCCAGCAGACCCAACGGGCGGAACACTGAAGCTTTCTTT. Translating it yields CASRPNGRNTEAFF.

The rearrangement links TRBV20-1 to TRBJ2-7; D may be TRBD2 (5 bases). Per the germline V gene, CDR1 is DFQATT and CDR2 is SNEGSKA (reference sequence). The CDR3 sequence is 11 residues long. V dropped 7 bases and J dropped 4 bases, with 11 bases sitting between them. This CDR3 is CSVSGNYEQYF. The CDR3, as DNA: TGCAGTGTATCCGGGAATTACGAGCAGTACTTC.

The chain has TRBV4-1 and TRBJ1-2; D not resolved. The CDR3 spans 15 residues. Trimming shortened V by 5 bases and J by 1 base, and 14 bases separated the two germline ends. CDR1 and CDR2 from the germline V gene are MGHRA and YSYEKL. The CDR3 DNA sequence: TGCGCCAGCAGCTTAAGCTATGGGAATAACTATGGCTACACCTTC. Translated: CASSLSYGNNYGYTF.

CDR3 sequence: CATSDSRDSYEQYF. CDR3 sequence (DNA): TGTGCCACCAGTGATTCGAGGGACAGCTACGAGCAGTACTTC. The chain uses TRBV24-1 and TRBJ2-7, with 7 nucleotides matching TRBD1. The CDR3 extends over 14 amino acids. Per germline, CDR1 KGHDR and CDR2 SFDVKD. V shed 2 bases, J shed 3 bases, and the junction held 3 bases outside the gene matches.

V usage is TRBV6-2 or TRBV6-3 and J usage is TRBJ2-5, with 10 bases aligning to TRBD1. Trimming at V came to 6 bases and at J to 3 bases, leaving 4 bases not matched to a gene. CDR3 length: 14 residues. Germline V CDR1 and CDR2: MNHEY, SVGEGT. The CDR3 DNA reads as TGTGCCAGCAGGGACAGGGGGGCAAAAGAGACCCAGTACTTC. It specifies CASRDRGAKETQYF.

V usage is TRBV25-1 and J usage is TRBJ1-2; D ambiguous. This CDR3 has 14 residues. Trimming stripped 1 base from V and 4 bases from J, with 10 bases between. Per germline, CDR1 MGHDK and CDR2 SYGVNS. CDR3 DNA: TGTGCCAGCAGTGAATCCGGACGGTTCTATGGCTACACCTTC. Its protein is CASSESGRFYGYTF.

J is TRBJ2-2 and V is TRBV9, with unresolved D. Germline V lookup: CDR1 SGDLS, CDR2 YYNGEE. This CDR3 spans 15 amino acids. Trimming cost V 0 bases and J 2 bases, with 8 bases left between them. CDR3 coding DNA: TGTGCCAGCAGCGTAGGGACCCTTAACACCGGGGAGCTGTTTTTT. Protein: CASSVGTLNTGELFF.

CDR3 protein: CSAIRAGRDQPQHF. CDR3 bases: TGCAGTGCCATTAGGGCAGGGCGGGATCAGCCCCAGCATTTT. The chain links TRBV20-1 to TRBJ1-5, with D possibly TRBD1 on 5 matching bases. Germline V CDR1 and CDR2: DFQATT, SNEGSKA (reference sequence). This CDR3 is built from 14 residues. The ends were cut back, 6 bases at V and 5 bases at J, with 17 bases in the middle.

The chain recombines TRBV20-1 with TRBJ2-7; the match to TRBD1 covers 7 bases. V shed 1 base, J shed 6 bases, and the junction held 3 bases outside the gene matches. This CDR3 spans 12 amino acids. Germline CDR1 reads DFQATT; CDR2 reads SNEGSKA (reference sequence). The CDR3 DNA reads TGCAGTGCTAGAGGACAGGGTACCGAGCAGTACTTC. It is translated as CSARGQGTEQYF.

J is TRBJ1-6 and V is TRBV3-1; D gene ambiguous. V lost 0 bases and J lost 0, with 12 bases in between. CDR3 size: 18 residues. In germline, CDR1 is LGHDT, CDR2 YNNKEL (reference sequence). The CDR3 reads CASSQEGELGSYNSPLHF. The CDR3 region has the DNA TGTGCCAGCAGCCAAGAGGGCGAGCTCGGCTCCTATAATTCACCCCTCCACTTT.

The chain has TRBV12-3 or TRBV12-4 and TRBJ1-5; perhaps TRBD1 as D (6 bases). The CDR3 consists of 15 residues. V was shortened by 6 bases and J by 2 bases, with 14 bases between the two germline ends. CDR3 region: CASSHQGGGNQPQHF. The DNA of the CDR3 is TGTGCCAGCAGCCACCAAGGGGGTGGCAATCAGCCCCAGCATTTT.

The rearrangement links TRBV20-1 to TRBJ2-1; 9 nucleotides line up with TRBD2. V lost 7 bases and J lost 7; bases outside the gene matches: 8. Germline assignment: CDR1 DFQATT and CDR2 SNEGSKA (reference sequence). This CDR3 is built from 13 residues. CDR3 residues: CSVTASGVNEQFF. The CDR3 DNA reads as TGCAGTGTTACAGCTAGCGGGGTTAATGAGCAGTTCTTC.

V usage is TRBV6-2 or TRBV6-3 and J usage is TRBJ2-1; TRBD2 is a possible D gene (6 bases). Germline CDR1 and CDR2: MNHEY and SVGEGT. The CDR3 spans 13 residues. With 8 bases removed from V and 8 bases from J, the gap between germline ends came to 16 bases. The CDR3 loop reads CASSGGVGYEQFF. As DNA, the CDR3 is TGTGCCAGCTCCGGCGGGGTTGGTTATGAGCAGTTCTTC.

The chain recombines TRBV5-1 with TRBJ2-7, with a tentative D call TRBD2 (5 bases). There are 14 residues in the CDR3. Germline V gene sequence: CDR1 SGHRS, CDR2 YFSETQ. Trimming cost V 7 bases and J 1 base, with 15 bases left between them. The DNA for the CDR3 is TGCGCCAGCTCCCCGACTCGGGGATCCTACGAGCAGTACTTC. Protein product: CASSPTRGSYEQYF. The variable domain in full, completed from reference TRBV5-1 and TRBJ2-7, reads KAGVTQTPRYLIKTRGQQVTLSCSPISGHRSVSWYQQTPGQGLQFLFEYFSETQRNKGNFPGRFSGRQFSNSRSEMNVSTLELGDSALYLCASSPTRGSYEQYFGPGTRLTVT.

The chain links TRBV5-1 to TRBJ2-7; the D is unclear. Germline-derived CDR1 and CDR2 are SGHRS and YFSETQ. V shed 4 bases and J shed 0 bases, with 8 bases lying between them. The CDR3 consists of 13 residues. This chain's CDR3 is CASSHENSYEQYF. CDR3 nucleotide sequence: TGCGCCAGCAGCCATGAAAACTCCTACGAGCAGTACTTC.